Sequencing of this T cell receptor (beta chain) was carried out in a study of blood T cell repertoires in COVID-19. Study in general: Samples representing acute and convalescent COVID-19 were sourced from the United States, Italy and Spain. T cells, B-cell-depleted T cells, or PBMCs supplied cDNA or gDNA.

Generated by immunoSEQ multiplex PCR, the TCRdb table keeps only in-frame clones and is missing some. The table lists 250,000 or so clones, around 90% of them singletons. Cohort allocation depended upon clinical history that participants reported. During the 2 weeks before they entered the study, exposed participants had met someone with a PCR-confirmed or clinician-diagnosed COVID-19 case. The TCR comes from a woman in her 40s who had been exposed to COVID-19. The specimen was PBMCs or T cells enriched from blood (not recorded which).

CDR3 in amino acids: CASSNSGSSNEQFF. CDR3 nucleotide sequence: TGTGCCAGTAGTAATAGCGGGAGTAGCAATGAGCAGTTCTTC. The gene calls are TRBV19 and TRBJ2-1; TRBD2 agrees at 9 bases. V was clipped by 4 bases and J by 6 bases; unmatched bases: 4. Per germline, CDR1 LNHDA and CDR2 SQIVND (reference sequence). The CDR3 is 14 amino acids.